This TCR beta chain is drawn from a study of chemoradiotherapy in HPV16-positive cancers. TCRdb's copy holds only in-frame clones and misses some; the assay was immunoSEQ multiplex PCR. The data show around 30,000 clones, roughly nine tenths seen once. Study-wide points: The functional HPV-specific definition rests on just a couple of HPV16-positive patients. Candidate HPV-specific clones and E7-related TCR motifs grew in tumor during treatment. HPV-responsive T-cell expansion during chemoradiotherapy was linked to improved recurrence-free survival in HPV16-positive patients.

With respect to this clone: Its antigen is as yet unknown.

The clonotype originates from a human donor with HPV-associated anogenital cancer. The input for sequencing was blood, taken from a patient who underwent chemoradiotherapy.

The CDR3: CASSQDLVGGNLYEQYF. CDR3 coding DNA: TGCGCCAGCAGCCAAGACCTGGTCGGCGGGAACCTCTACGAGCAGTACTTC. The V and J genes are TRBV4-1 and TRBJ2-7; possibly TRBD2 for D (6 bases). V lost 0 bases, J lost 3 bases, and 18 bases lay in between. Looked up from germline, CDR1 is MGHRA and CDR2 is YSYEKL. CDR3 length equals 17 residues.